These 17 T cell receptor beta chains were all obtained from the same sample, sequenced in a study of cytomegalovirus exposure and HLA in healthy donors. The repertoire was sequenced with immunoSEQ multiplex PCR; TCRdb's copy has only in-frame clones and lacks some. The data hold hundreds of thousands of clones, with roughly 83% observed a single time. Sequenced material: PBMCs. The receptors here all came from a young woman in good health and CMV-seronegative.

This chain joins TRBV6-1 and TRBJ2-1, with 12 bases fitting TRBD1. The V gene's germline CDR1 is MNHNS and CDR2 SASEGT. The CDR3 has 16 amino acids. The trim removed 2 bases at V and 9 bases at J, leaving 8 bases unmatched. The CDR3 sequence is CASSERRGTGGSEQFF. The CDR3 nucleotides are TGTGCCAGCAGTGAAAGAAGGGGGACAGGGGGCTCTGAGCAGTTCTTC.

This clone was observed at least ten times. Other nucleotide sequences in the sample specify the same CDR3. The chain is built from TRBV2 and TRBJ2-7; no definite D call. The V end lost 1 base, the J end lost 1 base, and 8 bases lay between the germline ends. CDR1 SNHLY and CDR2 FYNNEI come from the germline V gene. The CDR3 sequence is 14 residues long. The CDR3 protein is CASSEGSLSYEQYF. The CDR3, as DNA: TGTGCCAGCAGTGAAGGGTCTTTGTCCTACGAGCAGTACTTC.

DNA for the CDR3: TGTGCCAGCAGTTTATCAGGTGGTGAAAAACTGTTTTTT. As protein: CASSLSGGEKLFF. This chain links TRBV27 with TRBJ1-4; unclear D gene. The CDR3 is made up of 13 amino acids. Per germline, CDR1 MNHEY and CDR2 SMNVEV (reference sequence). V lost 0 bases, J lost 7 bases, and 6 bases lay in between.

DNA for the CDR3: TGTGCCAGCAGCGCCGACCGCATCAATCAGCCCCAGCATTTT. Protein product: CASSADRINQPQHF. This chain links TRBV6-5 with TRBJ1-5; D remains ambiguous. The CDR3 totals 14 residues. The ends were cut back, 6 bases at V and 3 bases at J, with 12 bases in the middle. Germline CDR1 is MNHEY and CDR2 is SVGAGI.

This chain connects TRBV10-3 to TRBJ2-3, with D unresolved. Per germline, CDR1 ENHRY and CDR2 SYGVKD. Trimming shortened V by 6 bases and J by 7 bases, and 14 bases separated the two germline ends. The CDR3 consists of 13 residues. The CDR3 here is CAISDSFGYTQYF. Here the CDR3 DNA reads TGTGCCATCAGCGACTCATTCGGCTATACGCAGTATTTT.

The rearrangement links TRBV2 to TRBJ2-2; TRBD1 agrees at 7 bases. The CDR3 runs to 15 residues. J lost 5 bases, V lost 6 bases, and 9 bases had no gene match. The germline gives CDR1 SNHLY, CDR2 FYNNEI. CDR3 DNA: TGTGCCAGCAGAAAAGACAGGGAAAGAACCGGGGAGCTGTTTTTT. Amino acids: CASRKDRERTGELFF.

This chain links TRBV5-1 with TRBJ2-5; a weak D match, TRBD1 (6 bases). The ends were cut back, 0 bases at V and 2 bases at J, with 8 bases in the middle. From germline, CDR1 is SGHRS and CDR2 YFSETQ. CDR3 length: 14 residues. The CDR3 DNA sequence: TGCGCCAGCAGCTTGGGCACAGGGCAAGAGACCCAGTACTTC. This codes for CASSLGTGQETQYF.

The chain is built from TRBV23-1 and TRBJ1-6; D not certain. TRBV23-1 is placed among ORFs of uncertain function. V dropped 8 bases and J dropped 4 bases, with 12 bases sitting between them. The CDR3 runs to 14 residues. The CDR3 nucleotides are TGCGCCAGCCAAGGGCAGGTTTATAATTCACCCCTCCACTTT. Its protein is CASQGQVYNSPLHF.

This clone has only one observation. This chain connects TRBV30 to TRBJ1-5, with D unclear. This CDR3 comprises 13 residues. The V and J ends lost 3 bases and 3 bases respectively, with 9 bases between them. Germline values: CDR1 GTSNPN, CDR2 SVGIG (reference sequence). CDR3 sequence reads: CAWREKHNQPQHF. In nucleotides, the CDR3 is TGTGCCTGGAGGGAGAAGCACAATCAGCCCCAGCATTTT.

The rearrangement joins TRBV30 to TRBJ2-3; TRBD1 agrees at 7 bases. Germline CDR1 GTSNPN, CDR2 SVGIG (reference sequence). The length of the CDR3 is 15 residues. The V gene end was trimmed by 4 bases and the J gene end by 6 bases; junction bases not matched to a gene: 13. CDR3 amino acids: CAWNLQGIQGDTQYF. The CDR3 DNA reads TGTGCCTGGAACTTACAGGGGATCCAAGGCGATACGCAGTATTTT.

The chain has TRBV5-1 and TRBJ2-1, with 14 nucleotides matching TRBD2. The V gene's germline CDR1 is SGHRS and CDR2 YFSETQ. Trimming took 4 bases from V and 0 from J; bases not matched to a gene: 9. The CDR3 has 19 amino acids. The CDR3 loop is CASSRMPGTSGSSYNEQFF. As DNA, the CDR3 is TGCGCCAGCAGCCGTATGCCAGGGACTAGCGGGAGCTCCTACAATGAGCAGTTCTTC.

This clone has a single count. The gene calls are TRBV29-1 and TRBJ2-1, with 7 bases matching TRBD1. The CDR3 covers 14 residues. V dropped 1 base and J dropped 4; count of bases not matched to a gene: 4. CDR1 is SQVTM, CDR2 ANQGSEA, per germline. CDR3 sequence (DNA): TGCAGCGTTGAAGGGTCAGGGGGATACAATGAGCAGTTCTTC. Encoded protein: CSVEGSGGYNEQFF.

This clone was seen once. V and J are TRBV7-9 and TRBJ2-1; D assignment may be TRBD1 or TRBD2 (5 bases each). V gave up 7 bases and J gave up 8 bases, with 12 bases separating them. Germline lookup yields CDR1 SEHNR and CDR2 FQNEAQ (reference sequence). The CDR3 extends over 12 amino acids. The DNA of the CDR3 is TGTGCCAGCACCGAACGGGGCCATGAGCAGTTCTTC. Translating gives CASTERGHEQFF.

This chain connects TRBV5-1 to TRBJ2-1, with 8 bases that match TRBD1. Trimming at V came to 4 bases and at J to 4 bases, leaving 7 bases not matched to a gene. This CDR3 is 15 amino acids long. Germline V gene data show CDR1 as SGHRS and CDR2 as YFSETQ. As DNA, the CDR3 is TGCGCCAGCAGCATTAGCAGGGGGCAGTACAATGAGCAGTTCTTC. This gives the protein CASSISRGQYNEQFF.

V is TRBV30 and J is TRBJ1-6; possibly TRBD1 for D (5 bases). V shed 0 bases and J shed 5 bases, with 23 bases lying between them. CDR3 length: 19 residues. CDR1 GTSNPN and CDR2 SVGIG come from the germline V gene (reference sequence). As DNA, the CDR3 is TGTGCCTGGAGTGTCGGCCTAAATTCCCCGGGACGGAATAATTCACCCCTCCACTTT. This encodes CAWSVGLNSPGRNNSPLHF.

The gene calls are TRBV6-6 and TRBJ2-7; either TRBD1 or TRBD2 may fit D (6 bases each). This CDR3 contains 13 residues. The V gene's germline CDR1 is MNHNY and CDR2 SVGAGI (reference sequence). With 2 bases removed from V and 6 bases from J, the gap between germline ends came to 11 bases. In nucleotides, the CDR3 is TGTGCCAGCAGTTACCGAGGGGGAGGCGAGCAGTACTTC. Translating gives CASSYRGGGEQYF.

The chain combines TRBV5-1 with TRBJ1-3; D is unresolved. V shed 3 bases and J shed 1 base, with 8 bases lying between them. The CDR3 is 14 residues long. Germline CDR1 and CDR2: SGHRS and YFSETQ. CDR3 region: CASSSDSSGNTIYF. CDR3 nucleotides: TGCGCCAGCAGCTCGGACTCTTCTGGAAACACCATATATTTT.